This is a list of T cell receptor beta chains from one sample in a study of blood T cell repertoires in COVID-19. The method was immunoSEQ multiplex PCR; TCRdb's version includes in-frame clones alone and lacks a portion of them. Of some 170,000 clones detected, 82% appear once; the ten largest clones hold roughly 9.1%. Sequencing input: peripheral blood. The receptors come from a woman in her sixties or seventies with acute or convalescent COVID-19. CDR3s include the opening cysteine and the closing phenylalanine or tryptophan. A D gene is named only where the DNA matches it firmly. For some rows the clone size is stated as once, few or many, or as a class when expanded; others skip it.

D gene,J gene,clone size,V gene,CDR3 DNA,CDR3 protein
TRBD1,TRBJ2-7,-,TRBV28,TGTGCCAGCAGGCCCGGGACAGGGACGTCCGAGCAGTACTTC,CASRPGTGTSEQYF
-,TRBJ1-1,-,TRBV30,TGTGCCTGGAGTGTACGCAGGGGTGTCGGGGTAGGAGTGGGGACTGAAGCTTTCTTT,CAWSVRRGVGVGVGTEAFF
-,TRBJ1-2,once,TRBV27,TGTGCCAGCAGTTCTTCAGGGTCTCCGAACTATGGCTACACCTTC,CASSSSGSPNYGYTF
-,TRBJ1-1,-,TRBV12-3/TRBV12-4,TGTGCCAGCAGTTTATCCGTGAACACTGAAGCTTTCTTT,CASSLSVNTEAFF
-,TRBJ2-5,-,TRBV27,TGTGCCAGCAGAAAGGGACACCAGTACCAAGAGACCCAGTACTTC,CASRKGHQYQETQYF
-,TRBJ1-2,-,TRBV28,TGTGCCAGCAGTTTAGGGGGGATCTTAAACTATGGCTACACCTTC,CASSLGGILNYGYTF
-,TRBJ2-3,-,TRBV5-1,TGCGCCAGCAGCTTGGGAGGAGGGACAGTCACAGATACGCAGTATTTT,CASSLGGGTVTDTQYF
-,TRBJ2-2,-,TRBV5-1,TGCGCCAGCAGCTTGGGTAGAGGGACCGGGGAGCTGTTTTTT,CASSLGRGTGELFF
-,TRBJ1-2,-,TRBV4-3,TGCGCCAGCAGCCAAGAGGGCCTGAATAGTGGCTACACCTTC,CASSQEGLNSGYTF
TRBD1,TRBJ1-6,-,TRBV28,TGTGCCAGCAGCCGATACAGGGGTTCCTATAATTCACCCCTCCACTTT,CASSRYRGSYNSPLHF
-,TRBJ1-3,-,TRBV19,TGTGCAGGAAGCGCTGGAAACACCATATATTTT,CAGSAGNTIYF
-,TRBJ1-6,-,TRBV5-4,TGTGCCAGCAGCTTGGGAGGCGACTCCTATAATTCACCCCTCCACTTT,CASSLGGDSYNSPLHF
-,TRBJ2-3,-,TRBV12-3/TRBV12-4,TGTGCCAGCAGTTTGGCTGATACGCAGTATTTT,CASSLADTQYF
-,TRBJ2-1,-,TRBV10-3,TGTGCCTCGATCGGGGGCTCCTACAATGAGCAGTTCTTC,CASIGGSYNEQFF
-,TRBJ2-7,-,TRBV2,TGTGCCAGCAGTGGCGGCCCTCTCGAGCAGTACTTC,CASSGGPLEQYF
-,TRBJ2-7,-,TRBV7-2,TGTGCCAGCAGCTTAGGACCAGGAGGGGACGAGCAGTACTTC,CASSLGPGGDEQYF
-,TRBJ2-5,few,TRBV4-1,TGCGCCAGCAGCCAAGATCCAGGGCAGGCGCAAGAGACCCAGTACTTC,CASSQDPGQAQETQYF
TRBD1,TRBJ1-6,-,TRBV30,TGTGCCTGGAGCCGGGACAGGGGGTCGGGTTCACCCCTCCACTTT,CAWSRDRGSGSPLHF
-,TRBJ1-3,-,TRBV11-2,TGTGCCAGCACCCTTCGTCCGGGGGGCGATGGAAACACCATATATTTT,CASTLRPGGDGNTIYF
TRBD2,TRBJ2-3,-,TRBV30,TGTGCCTGGAGTGTGTGGAGGGCGGGGGAAGGGGATACGCAGTATTTT,CAWSVWRAGEGDTQYF
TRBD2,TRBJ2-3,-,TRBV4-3,TGCGCCAGCAGCCAAGATCCTCCGGCTAGCGGGAGGGCCTCGGACACAGATACGCAGTATTTT,CASSQDPPASGRASDTDTQYF
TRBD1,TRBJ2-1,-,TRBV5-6,TGTGCCAGCAGTTACGGGACAGGGGTCCGGCTTGAGCAGTTCTTC,CASSYGTGVRLEQFF
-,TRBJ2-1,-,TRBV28,TGTGCCAGCAGTCCCCAGAGAGGCTACAATGAGCAGTTCTTC,CASSPQRGYNEQFF
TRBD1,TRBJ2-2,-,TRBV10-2,TGCGCCAGCAGAGGACAGGGCCTGAACACCGGGGAGCTGTTTTTT,CASRGQGLNTGELFF
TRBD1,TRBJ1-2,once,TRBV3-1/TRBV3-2,TGTGCCAGCAGCCAAAACTGGGACAGGGGGCATGGCTACACCTTC,CASSQNWDRGHGYTF
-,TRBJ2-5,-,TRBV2,TGTGCCAGCACCTTCGGAGGCGGGGAGACCCAGTACTTC,CASTFGGGETQYF
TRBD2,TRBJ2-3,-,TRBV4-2,TGTGCCAGCAGCCAAGCGTTAGGCGGGGGGTCGGGAGATACGCAGTATTTT,CASSQALGGGSGDTQYF
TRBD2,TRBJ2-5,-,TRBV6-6,TGTGCCAGCAGCCTGACTAGCGGGAGCCGGGGGGAGACCCAGTACTTC,CASSLTSGSRGETQYF
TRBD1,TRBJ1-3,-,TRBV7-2,TGTGCCAGCAGCCCCGACAGGGGAAGTTCTGGAAACACCATATATTTT,CASSPDRGSSGNTIYF
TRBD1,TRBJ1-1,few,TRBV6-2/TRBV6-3,TGTGCCAGCAGTTTGGCGGACAGGGGGCGAACTGAAGCTTTCTTT,CASSLADRGRTEAFF
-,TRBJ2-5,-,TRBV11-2,TGTGCCAGCAGCCCATCCGGGACTCTTTTAGAGACCCAGTACTTC,CASSPSGTLLETQYF
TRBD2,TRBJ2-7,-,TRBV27,TGTGCCAGCAGTAAAAGCGGGGGCGGGTACGAGCAGTACTTC,CASSKSGGGYEQYF